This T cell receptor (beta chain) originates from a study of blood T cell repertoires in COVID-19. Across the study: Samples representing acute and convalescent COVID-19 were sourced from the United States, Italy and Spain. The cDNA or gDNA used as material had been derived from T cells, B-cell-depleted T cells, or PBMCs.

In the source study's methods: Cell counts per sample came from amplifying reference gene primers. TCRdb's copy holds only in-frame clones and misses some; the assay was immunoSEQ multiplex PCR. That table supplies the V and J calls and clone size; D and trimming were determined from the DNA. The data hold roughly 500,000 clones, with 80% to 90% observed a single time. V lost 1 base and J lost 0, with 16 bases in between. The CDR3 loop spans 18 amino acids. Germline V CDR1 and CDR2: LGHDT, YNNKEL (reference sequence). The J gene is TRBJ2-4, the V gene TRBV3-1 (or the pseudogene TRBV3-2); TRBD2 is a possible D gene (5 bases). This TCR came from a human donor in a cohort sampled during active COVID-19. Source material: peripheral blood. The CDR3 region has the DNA TGTGCCAGCAGCCAAGGGAGGTCCCGAGGGTCAGCCAAAAACATTCAGTACTTC. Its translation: CASSQGRSRGSAKNIQYF.